This passage covers 21 T cell receptor beta chains from one sample sequenced in a study of CD8 T cells in Susac syndrome. RNA, at about 0.45 to 1 ug, was reverse transcribed with random hexamers. MiXCR, run by TCRdb on the immunoSEQ multiplex PCR reads, gives a single entry per CDR3 protein. This sample has about 140,000 distinct CDR3 sequences, with approximately 95% found just once. The sample taken for sequencing was CD8+ T cells from PBMCs. Source of these receptors: a human donor in good health.

The chain uses TRBV27 and TRBJ1-1; 9 bases agree with TRBD1. The germline V gene encodes CDR1 MNHEY and CDR2 SMNVEV (reference sequence). V gave up 6 bases and J gave up 5 bases; unmatched junction bases: 7. There are 14 residues in the CDR3. CDR3 bases: TGTGCCAGCAGGGACAGGGGCGTACTAACTGAAGCTTTCTTT. This codes for CASRDRGVLTEAFF.

The chain couples TRBV4-3 to TRBJ2-1; D is ambiguous. Per germline, CDR1 LGHNA and CDR2 YSLEER. The CDR3 loop spans 15 amino acids. Deletions cut 0 bases from V and 1 base from J, with 7 bases between. CDR3 nucleotide sequence: TGCGCCAGCAGCCAAGAGGCAGTATCCTACAATGAGCAGTTCTTC. It translates to CASSQEAVSYNEQFF.

The V call is TRBV7-9, the J call TRBJ1-2; D unclear. The ends were cut back, 0 bases at V and 3 bases at J, with 14 bases in the middle. Germline V gene sequence: CDR1 SEHNR, CDR2 FQNEAQ (reference sequence). The CDR3 contains 16 residues. The CDR3 here is CASSLAYLQGDYGYTF. Here the CDR3 DNA reads TGTGCCAGCAGCTTAGCGTACCTTCAAGGTGACTATGGCTACACCTTC.

The V gene is TRBV9, the J gene TRBJ2-1; a weak D match, TRBD2 (5 bases). V was clipped by 2 bases and J by 8 bases, with 11 bases between them. This CDR3 has 13 amino acids. CDR1 is SGDLS, CDR2 YYNGEE, per germline. In nucleotides, the CDR3 is TGTGCCAGCAGCGTGAGGGAGTGGCATGAGCAGTTCTTC. As protein: CASSVREWHEQFF. Drawing the rest from reference TRBV9 and TRBJ2-1, the complete variable domain is DSGVTQTPKHLITATGQRVTLRCSPRSGDLSVYWYQQSLDQGLQFLIQYYNGEERAKGNILERFSAQQFPDLHSELNLSSLELGDSALYFCASSVREWHEQFFGPGTRLTVL.

The chain links TRBV29-1 to TRBJ1-2; D is undetermined. The germline V gene has CDR1 SQVTM and CDR2 ANQGSEA. V was pared by 0 bases and J by 8 bases, with 10 bases between. The CDR3 consists of 12 residues. The CDR3 loop is CSVEDQDGGYTF. The CDR3, as DNA: TGCAGCGTTGAAGATCAAGATGGCGGCTACACCTTC.

The chain employs TRBV9 and TRBJ2-5; D is perhaps TRBD2 (6 bases). This CDR3 spans 13 amino acids. V lost 4 bases and J 8 bases, leaving 15 bases between the germline ends. Germline V gene lookup returns CDR1 SGDLS and CDR2 YYNGEE. The CDR3 bases are TGTGCCAGCAGCCCTCGTTCGGGGGAAACCCAGTACTTC. This encodes CASSPRSGETQYF.

This sequence joins TRBV20-1 and TRBJ2-1, with 7 bases aligning to TRBD1. The CDR3 has 15 residues. Trimming removed 0 bases from V and 4 bases from J; junction bases left unmatched: 6. Germline V gene data show CDR1 as DFQATT and CDR2 as SNEGSKA (reference sequence). CDR3 DNA sequence: TGCAGTGCTAGAGATCCGGGACAGCTATACAATGAGCAGTTCTTC. Its translation: CSARDPGQLYNEQFF.

This clonotype came up once. The gene calls are TRBV20-1 and TRBJ2-5; TRBD2 aligns across 14 bases. The CDR3 has 19 amino acids. In germline, CDR1 is DFQATT, CDR2 SNEGSKA (reference sequence). Germline trimming cut 3 bases from V and 5 bases from J; bases unmatched to any gene: 17. The CDR3: CSASNMGLAGVNFGETQYF. The CDR3 bases are TGCAGTGCTAGCAACATGGGACTAGCGGGAGTGAACTTCGGGGAGACCCAGTACTTC.

The rearrangement links TRBV20-1 to TRBJ2-1; 9 bases match TRBD1. Germline V CDR1 and CDR2: DFQATT, SNEGSKA (reference sequence). V gave up 5 bases and J gave up 0 bases; unmatched junction bases: 11. This CDR3 contains 17 residues. The CDR3 is CSASTRGQGYSYNEQFF. The DNA of the CDR3 is TGCAGTGCTTCCACAAGGGGACAGGGATACTCCTACAATGAGCAGTTCTTC.

The genes are TRBV19 and TRBJ1-5, with 10 positions matching TRBD1. With 4 bases clipped from V and 7 bases from J, the junction kept 4 bases outside the gene matches. The CDR3 consists of 14 residues. Germline CDR1 is LNHDA and CDR2 is SQIVND (reference sequence). Written as DNA, the CDR3 is TGTGCCAGTAGTAGGGGACAGGGGAACCAGCCCCAGCATTTT. The encoded protein is CASSRGQGNQPQHF.

The chain employs TRBV24-1 and TRBJ2-3; TRBD2 aligns across 10 bases. The J segment lost 8 bases and the V segment lost 3 bases, leaving 7 bases of the junction unmatched. This CDR3 spans 15 amino acids. The V gene's germline CDR1 is KGHDR and CDR2 SFDVKD. CDR3 coding DNA: TGTGCCACCAGTGATCGGACTAGCGGTATACTTACGCAGTATTTT. This gives the protein CATSDRTSGILTQYF.

This sequence joins TRBV20-1 and TRBJ2-1; no firm D call. CDR1 is DFQATT and CDR2 is SNEGSKA in the germline V gene (reference sequence). Trimming removed 7 bases at V and 0 bases at J, with 10 bases between. CDR3 size: 13 residues. The CDR3 reads CSGVRSSYNEQFF. The DNA for the CDR3 is TGCAGTGGGGTGAGGAGCTCCTACAATGAGCAGTTCTTC.

Comment on this clonotype: It is unclear where the CDR3 begins or ends on the DNA, so no DNA is shown, and the CDR3 is as TCRdb lists it. This chain uses TRBV29-1 with TRBJ2-2; the tabulated D call, TRBD1, remains unverified against the DNA. The CDR3 has 16 amino acids, counting both end residues. From germline, CDR1 is SQVTM and CDR2 ANQGSEA. This CDR3 is CSVLWDRGLRAGELFF.

The rearrangement joins TRBV4-1 to TRBJ2-7; no definite D call. V was clipped by 0 bases and J by 2 bases, with 8 bases between them. Germline CDR1 MGHRA, CDR2 YSYEKL. This CDR3 is 14 amino acids long. CDR3 sequence reads: CASSQDGSAYEQYF. Written as DNA, the CDR3 is TGCGCCAGCAGCCAAGATGGCTCGGCCTACGAGCAGTACTTC.

The chain links TRBV29-1 to TRBJ2-1; D unclear. Germline CDR1 is SQVTM and CDR2 is ANQGSEA. The CDR3 has 9 residues. V shed 4 bases and J shed 8 bases, with 3 bases lying between them. In DNA, the CDR3 is TGCAGCGTTGGATATGAGCAGTTCTTC. Amino acids: CSVGYEQFF.

The chain employs TRBV18 and TRBJ2-7; no firm D call. There are 14 residues in the CDR3. Germline V gives CDR1 KGHSH, CDR2 LQKENI. The V end was cut by 2 bases, the J end by 2 bases, with 10 bases between. The CDR3 spells CASSPEDGTYEQYF. The CDR3 nucleotides read TGTGCCAGCTCACCAGAGGACGGAACCTACGAGCAGTACTTC.

J is TRBJ2-7 and V is TRBV27; D is perhaps TRBD2 (5 bases). Germline CDR1 is MNHEY and CDR2 is SMNVEV (reference sequence). Trimming stripped 8 bases from V and 0 bases from J, with 11 bases between. The CDR3 spans 13 residues. The CDR3 reads CASGVGSSYEQYF. DNA of the CDR3: TGTGCCAGCGGGGTAGGGAGCTCCTACGAGCAGTACTTC.

The chain recombines TRBV6-5 with TRBJ2-3, with TRBD2 matching 11 bases. V lost 5 bases and J lost 5; bases outside the gene matches: 6. The CDR3 loop spans 15 amino acids. CDR1 MNHEY and CDR2 SVGAGI come from the germline V gene. In nucleotides, the CDR3 is TGTGCCAGCAGTAAACTAGCGGGAGCGGTAGATACGCAGTATTTT. It specifies CASSKLAGAVDTQYF.

This chain uses TRBV15 with TRBJ2-1, with 12 bases lining up with TRBD2. This CDR3 spans 15 amino acids. J was trimmed by 6 bases and V by 6 bases; bases with no gene match: 6. CDR1 is LNHNV and CDR2 is YYDKDF in the germline V gene (reference sequence). The CDR3 nucleotides read TGTGCCACCAGGCCGACTAGCGGGAGTTTCAATGAGCAGTTCTTC. Translation gives CATRPTSGSFNEQFF.

The rearrangement joins TRBV30 to TRBJ2-7, with 10 bases matching TRBD2. The CDR3 has 13 amino acids. V was clipped by 7 bases and J by 6 bases; unmatched bases: 9. From germline, CDR1 is GTSNPN and CDR2 SVGIG (reference sequence). The CDR3 region has the DNA TGTGCCTATCGGACTAGCGGAACTTTCGAGCAGTACTTC. It codes for CAYRTSGTFEQYF.

The chain is built from TRBV12-3 or TRBV12-4 and TRBJ2-7; D may be TRBD1 or TRBD2 (5 bases each). The CDR3 is made up of 13 amino acids. With 5 bases removed from V and 5 bases from J, the gap between germline ends came to 13 bases. The CDR3 nucleotides are TGTGCCAGCAGTCTCGGAGGACATAACGAGCAGTACTTC. This gives the protein CASSLGGHNEQYF.